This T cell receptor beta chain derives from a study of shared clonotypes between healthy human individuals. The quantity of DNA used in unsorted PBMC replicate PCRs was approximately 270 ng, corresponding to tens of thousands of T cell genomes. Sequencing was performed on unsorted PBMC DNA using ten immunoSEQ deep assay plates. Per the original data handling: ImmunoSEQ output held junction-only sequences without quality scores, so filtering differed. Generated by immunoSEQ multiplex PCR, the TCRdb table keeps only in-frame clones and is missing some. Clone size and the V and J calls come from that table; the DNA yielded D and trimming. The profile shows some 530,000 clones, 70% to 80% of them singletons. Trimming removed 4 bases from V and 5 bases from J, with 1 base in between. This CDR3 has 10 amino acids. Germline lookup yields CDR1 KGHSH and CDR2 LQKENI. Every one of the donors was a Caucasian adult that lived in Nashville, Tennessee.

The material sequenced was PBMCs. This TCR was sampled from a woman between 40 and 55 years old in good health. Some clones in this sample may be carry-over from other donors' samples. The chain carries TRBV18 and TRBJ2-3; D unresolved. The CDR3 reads CASSRDTQYF. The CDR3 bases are TGTGCCAGCTCACGAGATACGCAGTATTTT.